The 25 T cell receptor beta chains below were found in one sample sequenced in a study of T cell responses to AZD1222 COVID-19 vaccine. This table comes from immunoSEQ multiplex PCR, and its TCRdb copy is limited to in-frame clones, with some not included. The table has about 140,000 clones, about 89% seen once. The specimen was peripheral blood, collected on day 0 of AZD1222 vaccination. These receptors originate from an adult in good health.

The DNA of the CDR3 is TGTGCCAGCAGTCTTTATAAGACAGGCTCTGGCTACACCTTC. It specifies CASSLYKTGSGYTF. The chain couples TRBV27 to TRBJ1-2; maybe TRBD1 (6 bases). This CDR3 has 14 amino acids. The germline gives CDR1 MNHEY, CDR2 SMNVEV (reference sequence). V was pared by 5 bases and J by 7 bases, with 17 bases between.

For the CDR3, the DNA is TGTGCCAGCAGTTATACGACTGAGCAGTTCTTC. Its translation: CASSYTTEQFF. The chain combines TRBV7-2 with TRBJ2-1; D call uncertain. Per germline, CDR1 SGHTA and CDR2 FQGNSA. CDR3 size: 11 residues. V lost 6 bases to trimming and J lost 9 bases, with 9 bases between them.

The chain has TRBV3-1 (or the pseudogene TRBV3-2) and TRBJ1-3; no clear D gene. Between the trimmed V and J ends, which lost 4 bases and 4 bases, there was a span of 8 bases. CDR1 and CDR2 (germline): LGHDT, YNNKEL (reference sequence). The CDR3 runs 13 residues. DNA for the CDR3: TGTGCCAGCAGCCCCTTCCCCGGAAACACCATATATTTT. Translation gives CASSPFPGNTIYF.

CDR3 region: CASSVLDGGGLYGYTF. CDR3 sequence (DNA): TGCGCCAGCTCAGTCTTGGACGGGGGAGGTCTCTATGGCTACACCTTC. The rearrangement joins TRBV5-1 to TRBJ1-2, with a possible D match to TRBD1 (5 bases). This CDR3 is 16 amino acids long. With 7 bases removed from V and 4 bases from J, the gap between germline ends came to 23 bases. CDR1 and CDR2 from the germline V gene are SGHRS and YFSETQ.

This clone was observed a few times. The rearrangement links TRBV11-2 to TRBJ2-1; TRBD2 agrees at 11 bases. The CDR3 is made up of 14 amino acids. Germline trimming cut 5 bases from V and 6 bases from J; bases unmatched to any gene: 3. In germline, CDR1 is SGHAT, CDR2 FQNNGV. CDR3 bases: TGTGCCAGCAGCAGTACTAGCGGGGGCAATGAGCAGTTCTTC. As protein: CASSSTSGGNEQFF.

As for this clone: Other nucleotide sequences in the sample specify the same CDR3. The chain combines TRBV9 with TRBJ2-7; 10 nucleotides match TRBD1. Germline-derived CDR1 and CDR2 are SGDLS and YYNGEE. Germline trimming cut 3 bases from V and 4 bases from J; bases unmatched to any gene: 1. The CDR3 is 13 amino acids. DNA of the CDR3: TGTGCCAGCAGCGGACAGGGGGCTTACGAGCAGTACTTC. Protein product: CASSGQGAYEQYF. Complete variable domain (other parts from reference TRBV9 and TRBJ2-7): DSGVTQTPKHLITATGQRVTLRCSPRSGDLSVYWYQQSLDQGLQFLIQYYNGEERAKGNILERFSAQQFPDLHSELNLSSLELGDSALYFCASSGQGAYEQYFGPGTRLTVT.

The chain has TRBV4-2 and TRBJ1-4; the D gene is possibly TRBD1 (5 bases). CDR1 is LGHNA, CDR2 YNFKEQ, per germline. Trimming left V 4 bases short and J 4 bases short, with 13 bases between. This CDR3 is built from 15 residues. CDR3 residues: CASSPSRTNNEKLFF. As DNA, the CDR3 is TGTGCCAGCAGCCCTTCCAGGACAAATAATGAAAAACTGTTTTTT.

This chain connects TRBV4-1 to TRBJ2-7; 14 bases match TRBD2. Germline values: CDR1 MGHRA, CDR2 YSYEKL. The CDR3 totals 17 residues. Trimming at V came to 1 base and at J to 4 bases, leaving 6 bases not matched to a gene. The CDR3 nucleotides read TGCGCCAGCAGCCAAGCTCCGAGGACTAGCGGGAGGTACGAGCAGTACTTC. This sequence encodes CASSQAPRTSGRYEQYF.

The chain employs TRBV25-1 and TRBJ2-7; no firm D call. CDR1 and CDR2 (germline): MGHDK, SYGVNS. With 4 bases removed from V and 2 bases from J, the gap between germline ends came to 3 bases. This CDR3 has 11 residues. This CDR3 is CASSAAYEQYF. Here the CDR3 DNA reads TGTGCCAGCAGTGCCGCCTACGAGCAGTACTTC.

This clone has just a few counts. The chain employs TRBV6-5 and TRBJ1-2; 9 positions match TRBD1. V lost 6 bases and J lost 5; bases outside the gene matches: 7. Germline assignment: CDR1 MNHEY and CDR2 SVGAGI. The CDR3 runs 14 residues. The CDR3 sequence: CASRRRTGEYGYTF. The CDR3 DNA follows: TGTGCCAGCAGGCGGAGGACAGGGGAATATGGCTACACCTTC.

The V gene is TRBV6-5, the J gene TRBJ2-7; TRBD1 is a possible D gene (5 bases). CDR3 length: 15 amino acids. Trimming took off 5 bases at V and 0 bases at J, with 14 bases between the two ends. The germline CDR1 and CDR2 sequences are MNHEY and SVGAGI. The CDR3 coding sequence is TGTGCCAGCAGTCCTGGACACGGAAGCTCCTACGAGCAGTACTTC. Translation gives CASSPGHGSSYEQYF.

For the CDR3, the DNA is TGTGCCAGCAGTGAAGCGTTGACAGGGCGGGGTGAAAAACTGTTTTTT. This encodes CASSEALTGRGEKLFF. V gene TRBV6-1 combines with J gene TRBJ1-4; 7 bases line up with TRBD1. Germline CDR1 MNHNS, CDR2 SASEGT. The CDR3 is made up of 16 amino acids. V lost 0 bases to trimming and J lost 7 bases; unmatched junction nucleotides: 8.

V and J are TRBV27 and TRBJ2-7; D perhaps matches TRBD1 (5 bases). The CDR3 consists of 12 residues. The germline V gene encodes CDR1 MNHEY and CDR2 SMNVEV (reference sequence). The V end lost 8 bases, the J end lost 6 bases, and 14 bases lay between the germline ends. The CDR3: CASRETQGEQYF. The CDR3 region has the DNA TGTGCCAGCCGAGAGACGCAGGGCGAGCAGTACTTC.

CDR3 amino acids: CASSHLSGYNEQFF. The CDR3 bases are TGTGCCAGCAGTCACCTTAGCGGTTACAATGAGCAGTTCTTC. The chain employs TRBV7-2 and TRBJ2-1; possibly TRBD2 for D (6 bases). This CDR3 region has 14 residues. Trimming shortened V by 6 bases and J by 4 bases, and 13 bases separated the two germline ends. Germline CDR1 is SGHTA and CDR2 is FQGNSA.

This chain uses TRBV19 with TRBJ1-5; no clear D. Between the trimmed V and J ends, which lost 1 base and 5 bases, there was a span of 15 bases. The germline V gene encodes CDR1 LNHDA and CDR2 SQIVND (reference sequence). The CDR3 contains 16 residues. This CDR3 is CASSIVQTLAYQPQHF. As DNA, the CDR3 is TGTGCCAGTAGTATAGTCCAAACGTTAGCCTATCAGCCCCAGCATTTT.

The CDR3 loop reads CASSLQGRETQYF. In nucleotides, the CDR3 is TGTGCCAGCTCGCTCCAAGGCCGAGAGACCCAGTACTTC. The rearrangement uses TRBV18 and TRBJ2-5; D gene ambiguous. CDR1 is KGHSH, CDR2 LQKENI, per germline. Between the trimmed V and J ends, which lost 6 bases and 4 bases, there was a span of 12 bases. CDR3 length: 13 amino acids.

The chain couples TRBV5-4 to TRBJ2-7; the D is unclear. The CDR3 consists of 11 residues. Germline values: CDR1 SGHNT, CDR2 YYREEE (reference sequence). Trimming cost V 7 bases and J 5 bases, with 10 bases left between them. This chain's CDR3 is CASPPPHEQYF. In DNA form, the CDR3 reads TGTGCCAGCCCCCCCCCACACGAGCAGTACTTC.

This clone was seen only once. The CDR3 DNA follows: TGTGCCAGCAAAAAGGGTCAGCCCCAGCATTTT. It is translated as CASKKGQPQHF. The rearrangement links TRBV6-5 to TRBJ1-5; D not certain. V lost 7 bases, J lost 6 bases, and 7 bases lay in between. Per the germline V gene, CDR1 is MNHEY and CDR2 is SVGAGI. The CDR3 extends over 11 amino acids.

The CDR3 nucleotides are TGTGCCAGCAGCCAAGGGACAGGAGTCTCTGGGGCCAACGTCCTGACTTTC. Translation gives CASSQGTGVSGANVLTF. The chain employs TRBV4-2 and TRBJ2-6; TRBD1 matches at 7 bases. The J segment lost 0 bases and the V segment lost 1 base, leaving 3 bases of the junction unmatched. Germline CDR1 LGHNA, CDR2 YNFKEQ. CDR3 length: 17 amino acids.

The V call is TRBV20-1, the J call TRBJ2-5; D not certain. CDR1 is DFQATT and CDR2 is SNEGSKA in the germline V gene (reference sequence). The CDR3 sequence is 14 residues long. Trimming pared 6 bases from V and 4 bases from J, leaving 18 bases between. DNA for the CDR3: TGCAGTGCAAGTCAGGAACCCAACGGAGAGACCCAGTACTTC. This encodes CSASQEPNGETQYF.

The V gene is TRBV15, the J gene TRBJ2-3; no clear D gene. The germline V gene has CDR1 LNHNV and CDR2 YYDKDF (reference sequence). The CDR3 sequence is 14 residues long. V was clipped by 2 bases and J by 0 bases, with 6 bases between them. CDR3 DNA: TGTGCCACCAGCAGATGGCTTAGCACAGATACGCAGTATTTT. Its translation: CATSRWLSTDTQYF.

The V gene is TRBV6-2 or TRBV6-3, the J gene TRBJ2-3; TRBD2 matches 13 bases. V lost 5 bases and J lost 4; bases outside the gene matches: 3. Germline CDR1 is MNHEY and CDR2 is SVGEGT. The CDR3 has 15 residues. The CDR3 region is CASSPGTSGADTQYF. CDR3 DNA sequence: TGTGCCAGCAGTCCAGGGACTAGCGGGGCAGATACGCAGTATTTT.

J is TRBJ2-5 and V is TRBV2; 7 bases agree with TRBD1. The CDR3 is 14 amino acids. In germline, CDR1 is SNHLY, CDR2 FYNNEI. V lost 4 bases to trimming and J lost 5 bases; unmatched junction nucleotides: 7. The CDR3 DNA follows: TGTGCCAGCAGTGCACAGGGGCGCATCGAGACCCAGTACTTC. Translating gives CASSAQGRIETQYF.

This clone was recorded only once. The J gene is TRBJ1-5, the V gene TRBV30; D perhaps matches TRBD1 (5 bases). Per the germline V gene, CDR1 is GTSNPN and CDR2 is SVGIG (reference sequence). The CDR3 is 13 amino acids. The germline V and J ends were trimmed by 3 bases and 5 bases, with 11 bases remaining between them. The CDR3 bases are TGTGCCTGGAGCCTCCAAGGGGATCAGCCCCAGCATTTT. This sequence encodes CAWSLQGDQPQHF. Complete variable domain (other parts from reference TRBV30 and TRBJ1-5): SQTIHQWPATLVQPVGSPLSLECTVEGTSNPNLYWYRQAAGRGLQLLFYSVGIGQISSEVPQNLSASRPQDRQFILSSKKLLLSDSGFYLCAWSLQGDQPQHFGDGTRLSIL.

This sequence joins TRBV6-2 or TRBV6-3 and TRBJ1-5; 7 nucleotides line up with TRBD1. V was clipped by 5 bases and J by 4 bases; unmatched bases: 8. There are 15 residues in the CDR3. Germline V gene data show CDR1 as MNHEY and CDR2 as SVGEGT. The CDR3 sequence: CASSTIQGINQPQHF. The CDR3, as DNA: TGTGCCAGCAGTACGATACAGGGGATAAATCAGCCCCAGCATTTT.